The sequence of this T cell receptor (beta chain) was determined in a study of cytomegalovirus exposure and HLA in healthy donors. Study-level results: HLA restriction was apparent for most CMV-associated TCR beta chains in a later analysis. Earlier analysis yielded a pattern in which most TCR beta V segments were productive about 87% or about 30% of the time. In vitro assays verified that three CMV-associated chains recognized CMV antigens specifically.

The PCR made use of 60 Vbeta and 13 Jbeta primers. Method: immunoSEQ multiplex PCR; TCRdb's copy keeps in-frame clones and lacks some. The profile covers over 200,000 clones, with approximately 90% appearing a single time and more than 0.8% taken by the ten largest. Remarks on this clone: Its antigen is unknown.

The CDR3 has 15 amino acids. V lost 1 base and J lost 3; bases outside the gene matches: 2. Germline V gene data show CDR1 as MDHEN and CDR2 as SYDVKM. This chain joins TRBV28 and TRBJ2-2, with TRBD1 identical over 7 bases. The origin of this receptor is a woman younger than 35 in good health and CMV-seronegative. The sequenced material came from PBMCs. CDR3 sequence (DNA): TGTGCCAGCAGTTTATACAGGGGATACACCGGGGAGCTGTTTTTT. Its translation: CASSLYRGYTGELFF.